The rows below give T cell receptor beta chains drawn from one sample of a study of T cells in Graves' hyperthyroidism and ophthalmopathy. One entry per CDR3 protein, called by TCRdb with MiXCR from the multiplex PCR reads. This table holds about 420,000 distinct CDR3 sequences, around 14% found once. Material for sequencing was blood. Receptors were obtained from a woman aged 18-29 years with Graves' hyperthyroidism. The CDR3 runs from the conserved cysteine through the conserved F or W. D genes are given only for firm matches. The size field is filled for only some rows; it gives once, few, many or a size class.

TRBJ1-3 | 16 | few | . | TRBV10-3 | TGTGCCATCAGCGAGGATAACAGATCCTCTGGAAATACCATATATTTT | CAISEDNRSSGNTIYF
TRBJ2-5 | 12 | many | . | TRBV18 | TGTGCCAGCTCACCATCGGAAGAGACCCAGTACTTC | CASSPSEETQYF
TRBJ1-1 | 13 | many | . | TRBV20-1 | TGCAGTGCTAGAGATCCCAAGAACACTGAAGCTTTCTTT | CSARDPKNTEAFF
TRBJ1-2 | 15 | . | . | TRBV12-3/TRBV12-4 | TGTGCCAGCAGTTGGACCCCGGACGATAACTATGGCTACACCTTC | CASSWTPDDNYGYTF
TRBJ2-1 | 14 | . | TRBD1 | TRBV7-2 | TGTGCCAGCAGGCCTGGGACAGGACCCTACGAGCAGTTCTTC | CASRPGTGPYEQFF
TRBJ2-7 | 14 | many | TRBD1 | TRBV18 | TGTGCCAGCTCACCAAGACCGGACAGGTACGAGCAGTACTTC | CASSPRPDRYEQYF
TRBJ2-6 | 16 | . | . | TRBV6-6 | TGTGCCAGCAGTTACCAACTTAACTCTGGGGCCAACGTCCTGACTTTC | CASSYQLNSGANVLTF
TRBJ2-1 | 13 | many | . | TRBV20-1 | TGCAGTGCTAAAGGGGACACCTACAATGAGCAGTTCTTC | CSAKGDTYNEQFF
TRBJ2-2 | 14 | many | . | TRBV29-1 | TGCAGCGTTGCCTCGCAGGGTGGCACCGGGGAGCTGTTTTTT | CSVASQGGTGELFF
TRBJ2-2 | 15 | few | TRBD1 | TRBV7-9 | TGTGCCAGCAGCTTCGGGACAGCTAGCACCGGGGAGCTGTTTTTT | CASSFGTASTGELFF
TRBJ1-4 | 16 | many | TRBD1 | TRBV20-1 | TGCAGTGCTAGCTCCGACAGGGCGGGATTTAGTGAAAAACTGTTTTTT | CSASSDRAGFSEKLFF
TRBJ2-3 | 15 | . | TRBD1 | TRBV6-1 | TGTGCCAGCAGCCAGACAGGGAGCGGTACAGATACGCAGTATTTT | CASSQTGSGTDTQYF
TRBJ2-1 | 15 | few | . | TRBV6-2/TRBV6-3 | TGTGCCAGCAGTGAGACCCCCGACGCTTTTGATGAGCAGTTCTTC | CASSETPDAFDEQFF
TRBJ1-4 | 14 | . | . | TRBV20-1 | TGCAGTGCGACCCAAGGGGGTGTCAATGAAAAACTGTTTTTT | CSATQGGVNEKLFF
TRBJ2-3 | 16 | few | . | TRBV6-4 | TGTGCCAGCAGTGTCCTACGGAGCGGGTGCACAGATACGCAGTATTTT | CASSVLRSGCTDTQYF
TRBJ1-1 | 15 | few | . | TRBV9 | TGTGCCAGCAGCCCGGTAGGGTGGACGAACACTGAAGCTTTCTTT | CASSPVGWTNTEAFF
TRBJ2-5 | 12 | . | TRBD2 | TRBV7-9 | TGTGCCAGCAGCTTAGGGGATAGCGGGATGTACTTC | CASSLGDSGMYF
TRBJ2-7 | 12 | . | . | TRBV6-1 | TGTGCCAGCAGTCCTCTAGGCAGCGAGCAGTACTTC | CASSPLGSEQYF
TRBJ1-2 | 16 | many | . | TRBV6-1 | TGTGCCAGCAGTCTCTTCGACAGCCCCCTCATCTATGGCTACACCTTC | CASSLFDSPLIYGYTF
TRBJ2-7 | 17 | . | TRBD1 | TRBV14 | TGTGCCAGCAGCCAAGATTTTAACGACAGGGGATCCTACGAGCAGTACTTC | CASSQDFNDRGSYEQYF
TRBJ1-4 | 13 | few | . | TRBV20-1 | TGCAGTGCCCTGGGCCCAACTAATGAAAAACTGTTTTTT | CSALGPTNEKLFF
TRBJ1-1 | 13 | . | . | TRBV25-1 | TGTGCCAGCAGTGAATGGGCAGCAGGTGAAGCTTTCTTT | CASSEWAAGEAFF
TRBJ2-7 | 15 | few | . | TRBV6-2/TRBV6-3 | TGTGCCAGCAGTTCGGCCAGACTAGGAGCCTACGAGCAGTACTTC | CASSSARLGAYEQYF
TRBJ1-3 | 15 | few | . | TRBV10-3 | TGTGCCATCAGTGGATCAGGGAAGTCTGGAAACACCATATATTTT | CAISGSGKSGNTIYF
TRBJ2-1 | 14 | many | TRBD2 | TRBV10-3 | TGTGCCATCCGAGCGGGGATCTCTAACAATGAGCAGTTCTTC | CAIRAGISNNEQFF
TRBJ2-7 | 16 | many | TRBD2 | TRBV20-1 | TGCAGTGCTAGAGATAACCTAGCGGGGGATTCCTACGAGCAGTACTTC | CSARDNLAGDSYEQYF
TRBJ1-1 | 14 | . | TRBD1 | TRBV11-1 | TGTGCCAGCAGGACAGGGGGCGCGGCCACTGAAGCTTTCTTT | CASRTGGAATEAFF
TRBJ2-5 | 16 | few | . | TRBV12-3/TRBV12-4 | TGTGCCAGCAGTTCAGCCCCCCGGGTGGTTGGGGAGACCCAGTACTTC | CASSSAPRVVGETQYF
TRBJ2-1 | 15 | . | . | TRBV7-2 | TGTGCCAGCCTACTCCGGGACAAAGCCTACAATGAGCAGTTCTTC | CASLLRDKAYNEQFF
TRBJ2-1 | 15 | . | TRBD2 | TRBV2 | TGTGCCAGCATGGGACTAAGCGGGAGGGCGAATGAGCAGTTCTTC | CASMGLSGRANEQFF
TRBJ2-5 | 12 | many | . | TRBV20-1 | TGCAGTGGAAGGTCCTCCTTGGTGACCCAGTACTTC | CSGRSSLVTQYF
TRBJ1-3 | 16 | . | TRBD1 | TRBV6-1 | TGTGCCAGCAGTCCTAACAGGGGTTTCTCTGGAAACACCATATATTTT | CASSPNRGFSGNTIYF
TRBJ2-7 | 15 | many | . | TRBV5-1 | TGCGCCAGCAGCGACAACAGGGTCCGGAGTGAGGGGCAGTACTTC | CASSDNRVRSEGQYF
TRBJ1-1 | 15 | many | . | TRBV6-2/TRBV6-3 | TGTGCCAGCAGTCCGGACTTTGGGGCGCGGACTGAAGCTTTCTTT | CASSPDFGARTEAFF
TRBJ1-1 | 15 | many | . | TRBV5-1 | TGCGCCAGCAGCCCTACCGACGCCGCGAACACTGAAGCTTTCTTT | CASSPTDAANTEAFF
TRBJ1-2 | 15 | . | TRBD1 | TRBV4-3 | TGCGCCAGCAGCCGGGTGGAGGGACAGGAATATGGCTACACCTTC | CASSRVEGQEYGYTF
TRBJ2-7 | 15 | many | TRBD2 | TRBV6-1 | TGTGCCAGCAAGGAGGCGGGAGTGTTAATCTACGAGCAGTACTTC | CASKEAGVLIYEQYF
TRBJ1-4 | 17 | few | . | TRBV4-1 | TGCGCCAGCAGCCAAGAGAGAGAGGGGTTAACTAATGAAAAACTGTTTTTT | CASSQEREGLTNEKLFF
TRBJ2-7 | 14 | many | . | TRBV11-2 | TGTGCCAGCAGCCCAGGAGTTGGCCCGAACGAGCAGTACTTC | CASSPGVGPNEQYF
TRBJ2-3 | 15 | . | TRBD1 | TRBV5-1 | TGCGCCAGCAGCTTCGGACAGGGGATCGCAGATACGCAGTATTTT | CASSFGQGIADTQYF
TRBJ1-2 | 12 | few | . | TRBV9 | TGTGCCAGCAGCCCCTATTCCCGCGGCTACACCTTC | CASSPYSRGYTF
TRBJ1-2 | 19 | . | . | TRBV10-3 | TGTGCCATCAGTGAGAAGGGCAGCTGGGTACCGGGCTTCTACTATGGCTACACCTTC | CAISEKGSWVPGFYYGYTF
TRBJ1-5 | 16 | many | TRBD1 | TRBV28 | TGTGCCAGCAGCTCTCCCGAGACAGGGTTCTATCAGCCCCAGCATTTT | CASSSPETGFYQPQHF
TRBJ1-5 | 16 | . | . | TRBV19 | TGTGCCAGTAGTACCTACCTTCTCCAGGGGAATCAGCCCCAGCATTTT | CASSTYLLQGNQPQHF
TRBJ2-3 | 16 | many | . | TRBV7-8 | TGTGCCAGCAGCTTAGCTGTCGTCTCGGCCACAGATACGCAGTATTTT | CASSLAVVSATDTQYF
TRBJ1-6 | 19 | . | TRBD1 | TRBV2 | TGTGCCAGCAGTCCCGGGACAGGGGGGTTTGATTCCTATAATTCACCCCTCCACTTT | CASSPGTGGFDSYNSPLHF
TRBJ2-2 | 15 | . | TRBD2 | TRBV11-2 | TGTGCCAGCACTACGAGCGGGAGCCCCACCGGGGAGCTGTTTTTT | CASTTSGSPTGELFF
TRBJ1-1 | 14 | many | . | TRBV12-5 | TGTGCTAGTGCCCTGGGGGGAGTGAACACTGAAGCTTTCTTT | CASALGGVNTEAFF
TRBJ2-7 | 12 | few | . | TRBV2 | TGTGCCAGCAGATCCGAACGGCCGGAGCAGTACTTC | CASRSERPEQYF
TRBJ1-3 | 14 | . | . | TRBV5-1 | TGCGCCAGCAGGCCGGTCCTCTCTGGAAACACCATATATTTT | CASRPVLSGNTIYF
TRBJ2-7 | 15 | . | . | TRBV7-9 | TGTGCCAGCAGCTTAGCTTTAGGGATATATTACGAGCAGTACTTC | CASSLALGIYYEQYF
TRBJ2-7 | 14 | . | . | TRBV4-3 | TGCGCCAGCAGCCAAGAGGGGGAAGGTGGAGAGCAGTACTTC | CASSQEGEGGEQYF